The sample holds many counts of the clone carrying this T cell receptor beta chain. Its target is unknown. A J-beta primer mix and a sample-barcoded 5' primer were used in a second PCR of roughly 7 to 12 cycles. Each CDR3 protein is one row after TCRdb ran MiXCR on the 5' RACE reads. The sample records around 1.7 million distinct CDR3 sequences, roughly 30% being singletons. Every sample gave at least 5 micrograms of total RNA when it was extracted. This sample was included in a study of blood T cells in healthy people across ages. Study-level results: A roughly linear age-dependent decrease characterized TCR beta diversity per million T cells. Diversity estimates from one million T cells were considered underestimates.

In germline, CDR1 is SGHTA, CDR2 FQGTGA. Trimming shortened V by 5 bases and J by 1 base, and 14 bases separated the two germline ends. CDR3 size: 15 residues. Specimen: blood. The sequence came from a woman aged 25 to 39 in good health. The chain has TRBV7-3 and TRBJ2-5, with no clear D. The CDR3 DNA is TGTGCCAGCAGCGACGCAGGCGGTCTCCAAGAGACCCAGTACTTC. Amino acids: CASSDAGGLQETQYF.